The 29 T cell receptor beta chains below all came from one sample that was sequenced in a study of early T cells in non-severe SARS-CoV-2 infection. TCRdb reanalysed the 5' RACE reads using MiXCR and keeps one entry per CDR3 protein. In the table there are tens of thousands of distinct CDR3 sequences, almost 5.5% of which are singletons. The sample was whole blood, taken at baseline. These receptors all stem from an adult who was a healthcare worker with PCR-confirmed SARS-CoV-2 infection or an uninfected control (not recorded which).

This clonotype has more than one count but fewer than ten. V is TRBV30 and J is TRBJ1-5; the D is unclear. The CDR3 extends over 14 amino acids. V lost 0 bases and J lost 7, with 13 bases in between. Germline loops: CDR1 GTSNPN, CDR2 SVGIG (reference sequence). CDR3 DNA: TGTGCCTGGAGTGTATTCGCCTCAAGGCAGCCCCAGCATTTT. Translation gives CAWSVFASRQPQHF.

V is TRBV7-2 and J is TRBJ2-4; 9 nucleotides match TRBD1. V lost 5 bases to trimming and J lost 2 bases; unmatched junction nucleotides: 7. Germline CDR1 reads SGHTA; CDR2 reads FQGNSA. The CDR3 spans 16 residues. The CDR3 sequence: CASSPVGTGTKNIQYF. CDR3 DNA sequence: TGTGCCAGCAGCCCGGTGGGGACAGGGACCAAAAACATTCAGTACTTC. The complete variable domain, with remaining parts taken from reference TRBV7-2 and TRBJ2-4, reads GAGVSQSPSNKVTEKGKDVELRCDPISGHTALYWYRQSLGQGLEFLIYFQGNSAPDKSGLPSDRFSAERTGGSVSTLTIQRTQQEDSAVYLCASSPVGTGTKNIQYFGAGTRLSVL.

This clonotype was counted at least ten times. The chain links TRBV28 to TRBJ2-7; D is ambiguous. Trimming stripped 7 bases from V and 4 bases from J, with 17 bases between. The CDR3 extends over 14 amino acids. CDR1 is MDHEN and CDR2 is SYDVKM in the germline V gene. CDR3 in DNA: TGTGCCAGCAACACCGGGCCCCGGGTTTACGAGCAGTACTTC. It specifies CASNTGPRVYEQYF.

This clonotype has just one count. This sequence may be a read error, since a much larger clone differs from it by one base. Here the CDR3 DNA reads TGTGCCAGCATCCAGACAGGGGGCACCGGGGAGCTGATTTTT. The encoded protein is CASIQTGGTGELIF. The chain uses TRBV6-5 and TRBJ2-2; 10 nucleotides line up with TRBD1. This CDR3 has 14 amino acids. CDR1 is MNHEY, CDR2 SVGAGI, per germline.

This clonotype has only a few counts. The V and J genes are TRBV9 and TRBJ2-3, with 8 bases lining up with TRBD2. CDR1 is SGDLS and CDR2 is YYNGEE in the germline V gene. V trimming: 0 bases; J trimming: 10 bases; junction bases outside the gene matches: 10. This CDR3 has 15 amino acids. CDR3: CASSVVASGLPAQYF. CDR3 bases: TGTGCCAGCAGCGTAGTGGCTAGCGGGCTCCCGGCGCAGTATTTT. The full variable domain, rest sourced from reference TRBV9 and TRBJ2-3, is DSGVTQTPKHLITATGQRVTLRCSPRSGDLSVYWYQQSLDQGLQFLIQYYNGEERAKGNILERFSAQQFPDLHSELNLSSLELGDSALYFCASSVVASGLPAQYFGPGTRLTVL.

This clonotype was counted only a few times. In nucleotides, the CDR3 is TGTGCCAGCAGCTGGGGAACCTCCTACGAGCAGTACTTC. Translating it yields CASSWGTSYEQYF. The chain has TRBV11-2 and TRBJ2-7; no reliable D call. V lost 4 bases, J lost 0 bases, and 7 bases lay in between. The germline CDR1 and CDR2 sequences are SGHAT and FQNNGV. CDR3 length: 13 amino acids.

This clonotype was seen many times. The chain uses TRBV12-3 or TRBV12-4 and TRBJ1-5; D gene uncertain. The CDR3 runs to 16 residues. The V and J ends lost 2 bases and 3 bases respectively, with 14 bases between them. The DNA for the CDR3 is TGTGCCAGCAGTTTAATGGGCGGCTCCTACAATCAGCCCCAGCATTTT. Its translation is CASSLMGGSYNQPQHF.

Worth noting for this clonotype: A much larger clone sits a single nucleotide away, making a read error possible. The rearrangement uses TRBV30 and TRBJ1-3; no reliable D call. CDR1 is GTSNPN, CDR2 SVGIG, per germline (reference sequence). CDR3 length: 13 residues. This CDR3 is CAWKAASGNTTYF. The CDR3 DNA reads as TGTGCCTGGAAGGCAGCCTCTGGAAACACCACATATTTT.

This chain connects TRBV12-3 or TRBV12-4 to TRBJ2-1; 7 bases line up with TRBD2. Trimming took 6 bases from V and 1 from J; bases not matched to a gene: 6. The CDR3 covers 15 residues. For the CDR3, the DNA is TGTGCCAGCAGACCCGGGGGAGGGTCCTACAATGAGCAGTTCTTC. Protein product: CASRPGGGSYNEQFF.

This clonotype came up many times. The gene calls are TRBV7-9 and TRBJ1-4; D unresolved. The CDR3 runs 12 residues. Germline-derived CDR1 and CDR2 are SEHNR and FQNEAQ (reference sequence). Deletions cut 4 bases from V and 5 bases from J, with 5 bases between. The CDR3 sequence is CASSSLNEKLFF. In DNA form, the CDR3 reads TGTGCCAGCAGCTCCTTGAATGAAAAACTGTTTTTT.

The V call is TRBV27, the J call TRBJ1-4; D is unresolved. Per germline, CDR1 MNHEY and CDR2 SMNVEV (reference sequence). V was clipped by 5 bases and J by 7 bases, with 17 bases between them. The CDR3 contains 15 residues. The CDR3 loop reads CASSPMVGIPEKLFF. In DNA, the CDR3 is TGTGCCAGCAGTCCGATGGTAGGGATTCCTGAAAAACTGTTTTTT.

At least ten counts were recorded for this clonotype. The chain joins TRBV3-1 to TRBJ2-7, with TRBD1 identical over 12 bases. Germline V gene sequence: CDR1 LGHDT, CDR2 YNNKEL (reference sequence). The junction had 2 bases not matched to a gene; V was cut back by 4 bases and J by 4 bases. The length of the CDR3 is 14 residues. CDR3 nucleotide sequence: TGTGCCAGCAGCCGGGGACAGGGGGCGTACGAGCAGTACTTC. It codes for CASSRGQGAYEQYF.

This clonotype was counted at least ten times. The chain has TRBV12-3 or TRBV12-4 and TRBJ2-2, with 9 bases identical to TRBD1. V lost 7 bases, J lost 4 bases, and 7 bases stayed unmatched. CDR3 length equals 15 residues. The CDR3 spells CASTFPGQGTGELFF. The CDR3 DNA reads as TGTGCCAGCACCTTCCCGGGACAGGGCACCGGGGAGCTGTTTTTT.

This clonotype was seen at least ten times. The CDR3 here is CASSHYAYQETQYF. The CDR3 coding sequence is TGTGCCAGCAGCCACTACGCGTACCAAGAGACCCAGTACTTC. The V call is TRBV14, the J call TRBJ2-5; D not certain. In germline, CDR1 is SGHDN, CDR2 FVKESK. CDR3 size: 14 residues. V was cut by 3 bases and J by 0 bases, with 8 bases left in between. The variable domain in full, with the rest retrieved from reference TRBV14 and TRBJ2-5, is EAGVTQFPSHSVIEKGQTVTLRCDPISGHDNLYWYRRVMGKEIKFLLHFVKESKQDESGMPNNRFLAERTGGTYSTLKVQPAELEDSGVYFCASSHYAYQETQYFGPGTRLLVL.

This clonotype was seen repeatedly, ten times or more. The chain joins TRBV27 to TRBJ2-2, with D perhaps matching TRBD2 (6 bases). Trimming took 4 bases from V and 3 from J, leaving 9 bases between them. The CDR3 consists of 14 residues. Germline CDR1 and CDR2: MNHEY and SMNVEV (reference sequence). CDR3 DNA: TGTGCCAGCAGTTCGGGACTGTACACCGGGGAGCTGTTTTTT. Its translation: CASSSGLYTGELFF.

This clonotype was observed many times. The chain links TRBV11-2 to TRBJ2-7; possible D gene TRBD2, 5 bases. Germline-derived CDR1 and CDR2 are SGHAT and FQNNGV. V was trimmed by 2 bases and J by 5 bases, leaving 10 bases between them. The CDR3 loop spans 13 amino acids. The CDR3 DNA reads TGTGCCAGCAGCTTAAGAGGGTTCGACGAGCAGTACGTC. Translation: CASSLRGFDEQYV.

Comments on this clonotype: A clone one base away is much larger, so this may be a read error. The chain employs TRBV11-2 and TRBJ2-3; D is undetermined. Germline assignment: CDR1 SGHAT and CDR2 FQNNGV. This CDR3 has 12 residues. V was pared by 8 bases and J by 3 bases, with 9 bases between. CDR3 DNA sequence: TGTGCCAGCGGCTCCTGGACAGATACGCAGTATTTT. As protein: CASGSWTDTQYF. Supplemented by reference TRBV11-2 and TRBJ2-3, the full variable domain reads EAGVAQSPRYKIIEKRQSVAFWCNPISGHATLYWYQQILGQGPKLLIQFQNNGVVDDSQLPKDRFSAERLKGVDSTLKIQPAKLEDSAVYLCASGSWTDTQYFGPGTRLTVL.

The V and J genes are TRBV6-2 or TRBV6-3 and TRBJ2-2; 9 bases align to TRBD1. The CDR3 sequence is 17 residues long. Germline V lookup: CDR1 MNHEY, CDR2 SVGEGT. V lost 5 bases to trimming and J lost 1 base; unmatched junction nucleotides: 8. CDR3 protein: CASSGPGTGKNTGELFF. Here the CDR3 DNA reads TGTGCCAGCAGTGGCCCCGGGACAGGGAAGAACACCGGGGAGCTGTTTTTT.

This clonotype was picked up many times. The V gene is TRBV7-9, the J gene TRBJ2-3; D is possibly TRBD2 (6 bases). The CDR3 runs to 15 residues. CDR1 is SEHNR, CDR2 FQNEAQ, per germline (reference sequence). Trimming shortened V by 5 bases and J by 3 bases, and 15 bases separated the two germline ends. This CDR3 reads CASSPNRLATDTQYF. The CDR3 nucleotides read TGTGCCAGCAGCCCCAACAGGCTAGCGACAGATACGCAGTATTTT.

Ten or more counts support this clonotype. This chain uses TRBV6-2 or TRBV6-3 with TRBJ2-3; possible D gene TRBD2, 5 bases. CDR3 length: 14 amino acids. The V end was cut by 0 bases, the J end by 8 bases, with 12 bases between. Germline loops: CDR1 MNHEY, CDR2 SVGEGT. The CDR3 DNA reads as TGTGCCAGCAGTTACTCCCGGGGTAAGGGTACGCAGTATTTT. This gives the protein CASSYSRGKGTQYF.

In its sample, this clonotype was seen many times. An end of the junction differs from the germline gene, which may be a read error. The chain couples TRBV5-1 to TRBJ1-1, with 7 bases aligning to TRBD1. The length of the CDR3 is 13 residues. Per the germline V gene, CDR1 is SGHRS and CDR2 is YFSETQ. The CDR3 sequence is CASSSDRETEVFF. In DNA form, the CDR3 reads TGCGCCAGCAGCTCCGACAGGGAAACTGAAGTTTTCTTT.

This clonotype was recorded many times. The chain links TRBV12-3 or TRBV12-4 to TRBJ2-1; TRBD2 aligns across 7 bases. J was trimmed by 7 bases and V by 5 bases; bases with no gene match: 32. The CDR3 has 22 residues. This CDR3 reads CASSLLDFLAEKSWGLRNEQFF. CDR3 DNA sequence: TGTGCCAGCAGTCTCCTGGATTTCCTAGCAGAAAAAAGCTGGGGACTAAGAAATGAGCAGTTCTTC.

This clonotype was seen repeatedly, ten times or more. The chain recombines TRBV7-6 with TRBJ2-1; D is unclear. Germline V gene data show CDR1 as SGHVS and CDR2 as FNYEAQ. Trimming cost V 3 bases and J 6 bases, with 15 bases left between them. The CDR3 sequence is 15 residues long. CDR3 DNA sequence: TGTGCCAGCAGCTTGACCGGAAGTTGGGTCAATGAGCAGTTCTTC. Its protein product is CASSLTGSWVNEQFF.

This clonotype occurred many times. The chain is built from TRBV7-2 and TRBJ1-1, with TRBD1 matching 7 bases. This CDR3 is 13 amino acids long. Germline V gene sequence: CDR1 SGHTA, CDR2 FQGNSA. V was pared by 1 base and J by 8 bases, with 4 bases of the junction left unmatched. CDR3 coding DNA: TGTGCCAGCAGCTTAGTAGGGGGCGGCGAAGCTTTCTTT. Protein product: CASSLVGGGEAFF.

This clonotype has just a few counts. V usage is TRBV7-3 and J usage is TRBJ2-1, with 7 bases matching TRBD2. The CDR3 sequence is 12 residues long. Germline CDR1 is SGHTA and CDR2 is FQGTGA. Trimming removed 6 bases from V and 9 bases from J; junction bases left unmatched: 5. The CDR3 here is CASSPGRGEQFF. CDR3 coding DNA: TGTGCCAGCAGTCCAGGGAGGGGTGAGCAGTTCTTC.

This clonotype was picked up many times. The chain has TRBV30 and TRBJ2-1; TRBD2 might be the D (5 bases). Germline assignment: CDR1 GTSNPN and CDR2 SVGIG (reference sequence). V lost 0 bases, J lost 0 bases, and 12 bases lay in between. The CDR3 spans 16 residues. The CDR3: CAWSVRGLSSYNEQFF. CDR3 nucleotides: TGTGCCTGGAGTGTACGAGGACTCAGCTCCTACAATGAGCAGTTCTTC.

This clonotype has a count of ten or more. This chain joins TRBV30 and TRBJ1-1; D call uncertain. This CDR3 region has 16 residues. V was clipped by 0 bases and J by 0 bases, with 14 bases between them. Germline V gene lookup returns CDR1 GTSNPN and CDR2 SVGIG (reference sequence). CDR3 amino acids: CAWSVGWTNVNTEAFF. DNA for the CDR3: TGTGCCTGGAGTGTAGGCTGGACCAACGTGAACACTGAAGCTTTCTTT.

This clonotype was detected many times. As DNA, the CDR3 is TGTGCCAGCAGCCAAGGAGTGAGACGGCTAGCTAACTATGGCTACACCTTC. Translation gives CASSQGVRRLANYGYTF. The chain couples TRBV3-2 to TRBJ1-2. TRBV3-2 is a known pseudogene. This CDR3 contains 17 residues.

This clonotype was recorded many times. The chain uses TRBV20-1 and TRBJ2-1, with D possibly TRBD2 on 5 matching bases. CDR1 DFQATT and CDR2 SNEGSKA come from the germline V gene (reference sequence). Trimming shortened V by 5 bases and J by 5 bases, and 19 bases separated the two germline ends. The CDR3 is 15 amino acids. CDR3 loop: CSAPPDQRRNNEQFF. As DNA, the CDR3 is TGCAGTGCTCCCCCGGACCAGCGGAGAAACAATGAGCAGTTCTTC.